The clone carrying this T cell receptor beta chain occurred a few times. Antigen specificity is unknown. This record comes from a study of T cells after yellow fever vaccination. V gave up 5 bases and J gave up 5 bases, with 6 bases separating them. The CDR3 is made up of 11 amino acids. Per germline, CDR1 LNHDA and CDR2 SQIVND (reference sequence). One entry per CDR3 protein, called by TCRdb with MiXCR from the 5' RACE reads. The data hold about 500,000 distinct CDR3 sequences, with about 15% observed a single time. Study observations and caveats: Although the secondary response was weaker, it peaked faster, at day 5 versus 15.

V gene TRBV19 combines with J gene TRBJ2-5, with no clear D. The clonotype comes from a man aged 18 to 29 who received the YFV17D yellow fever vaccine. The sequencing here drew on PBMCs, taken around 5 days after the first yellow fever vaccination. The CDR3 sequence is CASSVWETQYF. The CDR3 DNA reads TGTGCCAGTAGTGTGTGGGAGACCCAGTACTTC.